One sample yielded the 31 T cell receptor beta chains listed below, sequenced in a study of CD8 T cells in Susac syndrome. An input of about 0.5 to 1 ug of RNA was subjected to reverse transcription using random hexamers. TCRdb itself ran the immunoSEQ multiplex PCR reads through MiXCR, one entry per CDR3 protein. Here the sample spans about 190,000 distinct CDR3 sequences, approximately 93% being singletons. Sequenced input: CD4+ T cells from PBMCs. These receptors all come from a human donor in good health.

This rearrangement joins TRBV4-3 to TRBJ2-1, with D possibly being TRBD1 or TRBD2 (5 bases each). The DNA end is more similar to TRBJ2-7, so the J call may be wrong. The germline CDR1 and CDR2 sequences are LGHNA and YSLEER. The CDR3 is made up of 15 amino acids. CDR3 loop: CASSQDGRGTGEQYV. For the CDR3, the DNA is TGCGCCAGCAGCCAAGATGGTAGAGGGACGGGGGAGCAGTACGTC.

CDR3 nucleotide sequence: TGTGCCAGTAGGAGGTTGGGGCAAGAGCAGTACTTC. The encoded protein is CASRRLGQEQYF. V usage is TRBV3-1 and J usage is TRBJ2-7; perhaps D is TRBD1 or TRBD2 (5 bases each). The CDR3 is made up of 12 amino acids. V lost 9 bases to trimming and J lost 7 bases, with 16 bases between them. Germline V gene lookup returns CDR1 LGHDT and CDR2 YNNKEL (reference sequence).

This chain links TRBV6-5 with TRBJ1-5, with D tentatively TRBD1 (6 bases). V gave up 8 bases and J gave up 4 bases, with 9 bases separating them. There are 12 residues in the CDR3. Looked up from germline, CDR1 is MNHEY and CDR2 is SVGAGI. CDR3 sequence: CASRGPNQPQHF. CDR3 sequence (DNA): TGTGCCAGCCGGGGGCCAAATCAGCCCCAGCATTTT.

The J gene is TRBJ2-5, the V gene TRBV3-1; D is unclear. Germline values: CDR1 LGHDT, CDR2 YNNKEL (reference sequence). This CDR3 comprises 12 residues. The V gene lost 0 bases and the J gene lost 6 bases, with 5 bases spanning the gap. This chain's CDR3 is CASSQDLKTQYF. As DNA, the CDR3 is TGTGCCAGCAGCCAAGATCTCAAGACCCAGTACTTC.

The rearrangement links TRBV29-1 to TRBJ1-2; 11 bases map to TRBD1. V lost 6 bases to trimming and J lost 7 bases; unmatched junction nucleotides: 7. The CDR3 runs 13 residues. The germline V gene encodes CDR1 SQVTM and CDR2 ANQGSEA. The CDR3 coding sequence is TGCAGCGTCGCTGGACAGGGGGCGCGTGGCTACACCTTC. It is translated as CSVAGQGARGYTF.

The chain uses TRBV19 and TRBJ1-5, with D possibly TRBD1 on 6 matching bases. The CDR3 is made up of 15 amino acids. The V gene's germline CDR1 is LNHDA and CDR2 SQIVND (reference sequence). The V end lost 10 bases, the J end lost 2 bases, and 18 bases lay between the germline ends. The CDR3 coding sequence is TGTGCCACCCGAACACAGGGTATAGGCAATCAGCCCCAGCATTTT. Translation gives CATRTQGIGNQPQHF.

The chain combines TRBV29-1 with TRBJ1-1, with 10 bases lining up with TRBD1. The CDR3 is 13 residues long. Germline CDR1 and CDR2: SQVTM and ANQGSEA. V lost 4 bases and J lost 7; bases outside the gene matches: 6. CDR3 region: CSVGTGGGSEAFF. The CDR3 nucleotides are TGCAGCGTTGGGACAGGGGGTGGCAGTGAAGCTTTCTTT.

The rearrangement uses TRBV9 and TRBJ1-6; 8 bases fit TRBD1. The CDR3 has 15 amino acids. Trimming at V came to 3 bases and at J to 10 bases, leaving 9 bases not matched to a gene. The germline V gene encodes CDR1 SGDLS and CDR2 YYNGEE. The CDR3 bases are TGTGCCAGCAGCGCCCTGGACAGGGTCGGGTCACCCCTCCACTTT. This codes for CASSALDRVGSPLHF.

The chain combines TRBV5-1 with TRBJ2-6, with unresolved D. Trimming left V 4 bases short and J 0 bases short, with 5 bases between. Per germline, CDR1 SGHRS and CDR2 YFSETQ. This CDR3 spans 14 amino acids. Written as DNA, the CDR3 is TGCGCCAGCAGCACTGACTCTGGGGCCAACGTCCTGACTTTC. Its translation: CASSTDSGANVLTF.

This chain connects TRBV15 to TRBJ2-7; the match to TRBD1 covers 9 bases. Germline CDR1 and CDR2: LNHNV and YYDKDF (reference sequence). There are 16 residues in the CDR3. V lost 3 bases and J lost 3; bases outside the gene matches: 9. CDR3 in amino acids: CATSSLRDRVLYEQYF. CDR3 DNA: TGTGCCACCAGCAGTCTCCGGGACAGGGTCCTCTACGAGCAGTACTTC.

The rearrangement joins TRBV28 to TRBJ1-2; TRBD1 might be the D (5 bases). The ends were cut back, 5 bases at V and 8 bases at J, with 12 bases in the middle. CDR1 is MDHEN and CDR2 is SYDVKM in the germline V gene. The CDR3 is made up of 12 amino acids. For the CDR3, the DNA is TGTGCCAGCAGTCCGGGACCCCGGGGCTACACCTTC. Translation gives CASSPGPRGYTF.

V is TRBV12-3 or TRBV12-4 and J is TRBJ2-3, with a weak D call TRBD1 (6 bases). Deletions cut 4 bases from V and 2 bases from J, with 16 bases between. The CDR3 is 16 amino acids. Here the CDR3 DNA reads TGTGCCAGCAGTTCCGAAGGCCAGGGGTCCACAGATACGCAGTATTTT. Amino acids: CASSSEGQGSTDTQYF.

The chain employs TRBV7-2 and TRBJ2-3; the match to TRBD2 covers 7 bases. J gave up 2 bases and V 1 base, and 6 bases lay outside the gene matches. Germline V gives CDR1 SGHTA, CDR2 FQGNSA. This CDR3 comprises 16 residues. In nucleotides, the CDR3 is TGTGCCAGCAGCTTAGGGAGCGGGGCCCCCACAGATACGCAGTATTTT. Protein product: CASSLGSGAPTDTQYF.

The chain uses TRBV5-6 and TRBJ2-3; 10 positions agree with TRBD2. Looked up from germline, CDR1 is SGHDT and CDR2 is YYEEEE. CDR3 size: 16 residues. V dropped 1 base and J dropped 2; count of bases not matched to a gene: 4. CDR3 sequence reads: CASSLRTSGYTDTQYF. CDR3 DNA: TGTGCCAGCAGCTTGCGGACTAGCGGCTACACAGATACGCAGTATTTT. Together with reference TRBV5-6 and TRBJ2-3, the CDR3 gives the full variable domain: DAGVTQSPTHLIKTRGQQVTLRCSPKSGHDTVSWYQQALGQGPQFIFQYYEEEERQRGNFPDRFSGHQFPNYSSELNVNALLLGDSALYLCASSLRTSGYTDTQYFGPGTRLTVL.

The V and J genes are TRBV14 and TRBJ2-5, with no clear D. Trimming removed 3 bases from V and 2 bases from J, with 13 bases in between. Germline CDR1 SGHDN, CDR2 FVKESK. This CDR3 contains 15 residues. DNA for the CDR3: TGTGCCAGCAGCCAGAGGCTGACTGTTCAAGAGACCCAGTACTTC. It is translated as CASSQRLTVQETQYF.

V gene TRBV25-1 combines with J gene TRBJ2-2; 9 bases match TRBD1. The length of the CDR3 is 17 residues. Germline V gene sequence: CDR1 MGHDK, CDR2 SYGVNS. Unmatched junction bases numbered 12, after V lost 6 bases and J lost 4 bases. The CDR3 reads CASRDTGQGLSTGELFF. DNA of the CDR3: TGTGCCAGCAGAGATACGGGACAGGGATTAAGCACCGGGGAGCTGTTTTTT.

This chain joins TRBV7-9 and TRBJ1-5; D is perhaps TRBD1 (5 bases). The CDR3 extends over 16 amino acids. The germline CDR1 and CDR2 sequences are SEHNR and FQNEAQ (reference sequence). The V gene lost 2 bases and the J gene lost 3 bases, with 14 bases spanning the gap. CDR3 DNA: TGTGCCAGCAGCTTACGAGGCGACAGTCCCAATCAGCCCCAGCATTTT. It yields the protein CASSLRGDSPNQPQHF.

The chain employs TRBV12-3 or TRBV12-4 and TRBJ1-1; D ambiguous. Trimming took off 3 bases at V and 4 bases at J, with 6 bases between the two ends. CDR3 length: 12 amino acids. The CDR3 region has the DNA TGTGCCAGCAGTTTTCACAGCACTGAAGCTTTCTTT. Amino acids: CASSFHSTEAFF.

This clonotype came up once. V usage is TRBV19 and J usage is TRBJ1-1; 8 bases map to TRBD1. V was clipped by 8 bases and J by 6 bases; unmatched bases: 8. Germline V lookup: CDR1 LNHDA, CDR2 SQIVND (reference sequence). This CDR3 is built from 13 residues. The DNA of the CDR3 is TGTGCCAGTTCGGACAGGGTAGTATCTGAAGCTTTCTTT. It is translated as CASSDRVVSEAFF.

CDR3 DNA sequence: TGTGCCAGCAGTTACCCCGGGTCGGCCAAAAACATTCAGTACTTC. Translating gives CASSYPGSAKNIQYF. The chain has TRBV6-6 and TRBJ2-4, with no clear D. With 2 bases removed from V and 1 base from J, the gap between germline ends came to 9 bases. CDR1 is MNHNY, CDR2 SVGAGI, per germline (reference sequence). CDR3 length: 15 amino acids.

The chain uses TRBV6-5 and TRBJ1-3; tentative D call: TRBD1 (6 bases). From germline, CDR1 is MNHEY and CDR2 SVGAGI. Trimming pared 2 bases from V and 3 bases from J, leaving 8 bases between. The CDR3 extends over 14 amino acids. CDR3 DNA: TGTGCCAGCAGTTACGGGGGCGGTGGAAACACCATATATTTT. It specifies CASSYGGGGNTIYF.

The chain has TRBV27 and TRBJ2-2, with 8 bases identical to TRBD1. The junction had 8 bases not matched to a gene; V was cut back by 8 bases and J by 3 bases. CDR1 MNHEY and CDR2 SMNVEV come from the germline V gene (reference sequence). This CDR3 region has 15 residues. The CDR3 nucleotides read TGTGCCAGCGGTAATGGGGGACAGGACACCGGGGAGCTGTTTTTT. This codes for CASGNGGQDTGELFF.

This chain joins TRBV7-2 and TRBJ1-6, with TRBD1 as a possible D gene (5 bases). The germline V gene encodes CDR1 SGHTA and CDR2 FQGNSA. CDR3 size: 14 residues. V was pared by 4 bases and J by 10 bases, with 14 bases between. The CDR3 coding sequence is TGTGCCAGCAGCTCTGGGACGGGCAACTCACCCCTCCACTTT. Protein: CASSSGTGNSPLHF.

This clonotype was detected once. The rearrangement uses TRBV6-6 and TRBJ1-1; the D gene is possibly TRBD1 (6 bases). V lost 7 bases, J lost 6 bases, and 9 bases lay in between. CDR3 size: 11 residues. Germline V gene sequence: CDR1 MNHNY, CDR2 SVGAGI (reference sequence). This CDR3 reads CASIRGAEAFF. The CDR3 coding sequence is TGTGCCAGCATCAGGGGCGCTGAAGCTTTCTTT.

Comment on this clonotype: The junction and the germline gene differ at one end; a read error may be behind it. V usage is TRBV29-1 and J usage is TRBJ1-5; D perhaps matches TRBD1 (5 bases). Looked up from germline, CDR1 is SQVTM and CDR2 is ANQGSEA. The CDR3 has 13 residues. The CDR3 DNA is TGCAGCGTGGAAGAGGGGCCAGGGCAGCCCCAGCATTTT. This translates into CSVEEGPGQPQHF. Full variable domain (missing parts from reference TRBV29-1 and TRBJ1-5): SAVISQKPSRDICQRGTSLTIQCQVDSQVTMMFWYRQQPGQSLTLIATANQGSEATYESGFVIDKFPISRPNLTFSTLTVSNMSPEDSSIYLCSVEEGPGQPQHFGDGTRLSIL.

V is TRBV6-1 and J is TRBJ1-1; D is possibly TRBD1 (6 bases). This CDR3 is built from 17 residues. V lost 6 bases and J lost 3, with 23 bases in between. Germline assignment: CDR1 MNHNS and CDR2 SASEGT. For the CDR3, the DNA is TGTGCCAGCAGCCGAGGGGGGGGTCCAGGGGCCTACACTGAAGCTTTCTTT. Protein sequence: CASSRGGGPGAYTEAFF.

This CDR3 reads CASRAGQGYEQYV. CDR3 sequence (DNA): TGTGCCAGCAGGGCGGGACAGGGCTACGAGCAGTACGTC. The rearrangement uses TRBV6-4 and TRBJ2-7; 9 bases line up with TRBD1. Germline CDR1 is MRHNA and CDR2 is SNTAGT. CDR3 length: 13 residues. The V gene end was trimmed by 6 bases and the J gene end by 3 bases; junction bases not matched to a gene: 3.

The V and J genes are TRBV7-2 and TRBJ1-3; no clear D gene. CDR1 is SGHTA, CDR2 FQGNSA, per germline. This CDR3 comprises 14 residues. Trimming shortened V by 5 bases and J by 0 bases, and 8 bases separated the two germline ends. CDR3 nucleotides: TGTGCCAGCAGCACCGAGTTCTCTGGAAACACCATATATTTT. It translates to CASSTEFSGNTIYF.

The chain links TRBV15 to TRBJ2-7; D assignment may be TRBD1 or TRBD2 (5 bases each). Germline V gene data show CDR1 as LNHNV and CDR2 as YYDKDF (reference sequence). CDR3 length: 17 amino acids. Trimming cost V 0 bases and J 2 bases, with 17 bases left between them. The CDR3 sequence is CATSRDGWDGDPYEQYF. CDR3 in DNA: TGTGCCACCAGCAGAGATGGTTGGGACGGTGACCCCTACGAGCAGTACTTC.

The V and J genes are TRBV7-8 and TRBJ2-3; no clear D gene. The CDR3 has 15 amino acids. The germline gives CDR1 SGHVS, CDR2 FQNEAQ. V was shortened by 1 base and J by 2 bases, with 10 bases between the two germline ends. CDR3 loop: CASSLGQSPTDTQYF. CDR3 DNA sequence: TGTGCCAGCAGCTTAGGGCAGAGCCCCACAGATACGCAGTATTTT.

V and J are TRBV3-1 and TRBJ1-5; 9 nucleotides align to TRBD1. This CDR3 spans 15 amino acids. Per the germline V gene, CDR1 is LGHDT and CDR2 is YNNKEL (reference sequence). V trimming: 4 bases; J trimming: 6 bases; junction bases outside the gene matches: 7. The CDR3, as DNA: TGTGCCAGCAGCCGTCCGGGACAGGGTGGTCAGCCCCAGCATTTT. Amino acids: CASSRPGQGGQPQHF. The full variable domain, rest sourced from reference TRBV3-1 and TRBJ1-5, is DTAVSQTPKYLVTQMGNDKSIKCEQNLGHDTMYWYKQDSKKFLKIMFSYNNKELIINETVPNRFSPKSPDKAHLNLHINSLELGDSAVYFCASSRPGQGGQPQHFGDGTRLSIL.